The rows below give T cell receptor beta chains drawn from one sample of a study of cytomegalovirus exposure and HLA in healthy donors. Clones were sequenced by immunoSEQ multiplex PCR, and TCRdb holds only the in-frame ones, with some missing. Here the sample spans 130,000 to 150,000 clones, around 89% being singletons. Sample: PBMCs. The receptors shown here come from a woman between 25 and 40 years old in good health and CMV-seropositive. Both conserved end residues are part of each CDR3. A D gene is named only where the DNA matches it firmly. The size of a clone is reported for some rows only, either as once, few or many, or as a class for expanded clones.

size: few
D: -
J: TRBJ2-7
V: TRBV2
CDR3: CASSANYEQYF
DNA: TGTGCCAGTTCCGCGAATTACGAGCAGTACTTC

size: once
D: TRBD2
J: TRBJ2-3
V: TRBV6-4
CDR3: CASKREGATDTQYF
DNA: TGTGCCAGCAAAAGGGAGGGTGCGACAGATACGCAGTATTTT

size: once
D: TRBD1
J: TRBJ1-5
V: TRBV28
CDR3: CASSEGQSNQPQHF
DNA: TGTGCCAGCAGCGAGGGACAGTCCAATCAGCCCCAGCATTTT

size: -
D: -
J: TRBJ2-7
V: TRBV2
CDR3: CASSELATSYEQYF
DNA: TGTGCCAGCAGTGAGTTAGCGACCTCCTACGAGCAGTACTTC

size: -
D: TRBD2
J: TRBJ2-7
V: TRBV2
CDR3: CASSRDYGSYEQYF
DNA: TGTGCCAGCAGCCGGGACTACGGCTCCTACGAGCAGTACTTC

size: -
D: TRBD2
J: TRBJ2-3
V: TRBV28
CDR3: CASSLGLAGGRDTQYF
DNA: TGTGCCAGCAGTCTAGGGCTAGCGGGGGGGCGAGATACGCAGTATTTT

size: -
D: -
J: TRBJ2-7
V: TRBV11-2
CDR3: CASSLGLGPDRPYEQYF
DNA: TGTGCCAGCAGCTTAGGTTTGGGGCCAGACCGCCCCTACGAGCAGTACTTC

size: -
D: -
J: TRBJ2-5
V: TRBV2
CDR3: CASSAIRGETQYF
DNA: TGTGCCAGCAGCGCTATTAGGGGAGAGACCCAGTACTTC

size: -
D: TRBD2
J: TRBJ2-7
V: TRBV20-1
CDR3: CSAYTAGEQYF
DNA: TGCAGTGCTTACACAGCGGGGGAGCAGTACTTC

size: -
D: -
J: TRBJ1-2
V: TRBV18
CDR3: CASSPPRRPPNYGYTF
DNA: TGTGCCAGCTCACCACCGAGGCGTCCTCCCAACTATGGCTACACCTTC